These 17 T cell receptor beta chains were all obtained from the same sample, sequenced in a study of CD8 T cells in ankylosing spondylitis. TCRdb analysed the 5' RACE reads with MiXCR anew, one entry per CDR3 protein. The table has some 90,000 distinct CDR3 sequences, around 25% seen once; the top ten hold around three fifths. The sequenced material came from blood, either unsorted or a sorted T cell fraction (not recorded which). The receptors shown here come from a male donor with ankylosing spondylitis or in good health (not recorded which).

The V and J genes are TRBV7-3 and TRBJ2-3, with 8 bases aligning to TRBD2. This CDR3 has 14 residues. CDR1 and CDR2 (germline): SGHTA, FQGTGA. The V and J ends lost 5 bases and 4 bases, in that order; junction bases with no gene match: 5. The chain's CDR3 is CASSPTGGADTQYF. The CDR3 bases are TGTGCCAGCAGCCCCACCGGGGGGGCAGATACGCAGTATTTT.

The V gene is TRBV21-1, the J gene TRBJ2-1; the table's TRBD1 call for D was not verified on the DNA. TRBV21-1 counts as a pseudogene. The CDR3 spans 18 residues. The CDR3 DNA is TGTGCCAGCAGCAAGGGACAGGGTACAAAGCGGAACGAAGATGAGCAGTTCTTC. It encodes CASSKGQGTKRNEDEQFF.

CDR3 protein: CASMEGDEQFF. CDR3 in DNA: TGTGCCAGTATGGAAGGCGATGAGCAGTTCTTC. The V and J genes are TRBV2 and TRBJ2-1; no firm D call. Germline lookup yields CDR1 SNHLY and CDR2 FYNNEI. The CDR3 loop spans 11 amino acids. V lost 9 bases and J 8 bases, leaving 11 bases between the germline ends.

The chain combines TRBV12-3 or TRBV12-4 with TRBJ1-2; D is unresolved. The CDR3 contains 14 residues. The germline V and J ends were trimmed by 10 bases and 4 bases, with 19 bases remaining between them. The CDR3: CATGWRERSYGYTF. The DNA of the CDR3 is TGTGCCACCGGGTGGCGTGAACGGTCCTATGGCTACACCTTC.

This clonotype appeared a few times. The J gene is TRBJ2-7, the V gene TRBV5-1, with D unresolved. The V gene's germline CDR1 is SGHRS and CDR2 YFSETQ. The CDR3 length is 15 residues. Trimming cost V 0 bases and J 2 bases, with 12 bases left between them. In nucleotides, the CDR3 is TGCGCCAGCAGCTTGGACCCAGGTCGCGCCTACGAGCAGTACGTC. It yields the protein CASSLDPGRAYEQYV.

This chain joins TRBV5-5 and TRBJ2-3, with D possibly being TRBD2 (5 bases). Trimming took off 3 bases at V and 8 bases at J, with 16 bases between the two ends. The CDR3 is 14 residues long. The V gene's germline CDR1 is SGHKS and CDR2 YYEKEE (reference sequence). CDR3 region: CASSSDGEFGTQYF. Here the CDR3 DNA reads TGTGCCAGCAGCTCAGACGGGGAATTCGGTACGCAGTATTTT.

The J gene is TRBJ2-5, the V gene TRBV5-1; D is possibly TRBD1 or TRBD2 (5 bases each). This CDR3 comprises 15 residues. Germline-derived CDR1 and CDR2 are SGHRS and YFSETQ. Trimming stripped 4 bases from V and 5 bases from J, with 18 bases between. In DNA, the CDR3 is TGCGCCAGCAGCGTCGAGGGGTCCGAGACGGAGACCCAGTACTTC. Protein: CASSVEGSETETQYF. Variable domain in full (rest from reference TRBV5-1 and TRBJ2-5): KAGVTQTPRYLIKTRGQQVTLSCSPISGHRSVSWYQQTPGQGLQFLFEYFSETQRNKGNFPGRFSGRQFSNSRSEMNVSTLELGDSALYLCASSVEGSETETQYFGPGTRLLVL.

This clonotype was counted only a few times. The V and J genes are TRBV12-3 or TRBV12-4 and TRBJ1-2; D call uncertain. Between the trimmed V and J ends, which lost 5 bases and 4 bases, there was a span of 11 bases. This CDR3 spans 13 amino acids. The CDR3 DNA sequence: TGTGCCAGCAGTCCCCAGGTTGCCTATGGCTACACCTTC. Translating gives CASSPQVAYGYTF.

This chain links TRBV10-3 with TRBJ2-1; perhaps TRBD2 as D (5 bases). Germline V gene lookup returns CDR1 ENHRY and CDR2 SYGVKD. The length of the CDR3 is 15 residues. The V and J ends lost 2 bases and 4 bases respectively, with 12 bases between them. The CDR3 reads CAISESFRGYNEQFF. The CDR3 DNA is TGTGCCATCAGTGAGAGCTTCCGGGGTTACAATGAGCAGTTCTTC.

This clonotype has more than one count but fewer than ten. This rearrangement joins TRBV5-1 to TRBJ1-1; 7 nucleotides align to TRBD1. The CDR3 loop spans 14 amino acids. The germline CDR1 and CDR2 sequences are SGHRS and YFSETQ. The trim removed 4 bases at V and 0 bases at J, leaving 3 bases unmatched. The CDR3 spells CASSGGQLNTEAFF. The CDR3 DNA is TGCGCCAGCAGCGGGGGACAGCTGAACACTGAAGCTTTCTTT.

This clonotype was counted between two and nine times. The rearrangement joins TRBV15 to TRBJ2-1; D is unresolved. V was pared by 1 base and J by 0 bases, with 16 bases between. There are 18 residues in the CDR3. CDR1 is LNHNV, CDR2 YYDKDF, per germline (reference sequence). The CDR3 bases are TGTGCCACCAGCAGAGTAGGATTAAGCCTCAGCTCCTACAATGAGCAGTTCTTC. Encoded protein: CATSRVGLSLSSYNEQFF.

V gene TRBV19 combines with J gene TRBJ1-1; no clear D gene. In germline, CDR1 is LNHDA, CDR2 SQIVND (reference sequence). The CDR3 extends over 11 amino acids. The V end was cut by 7 bases, the J end by 12 bases, with 15 bases between. This CDR3 is CASISAFESFF. The CDR3 region has the DNA TGTGCCAGTATTTCGGCCTTCGAGTCTTTCTTT. The full variable domain, its missing parts supplied by reference TRBV19 and TRBJ1-1, is DGGITQSPKYLFRKEGQNVTLSCEQNLNHDAMYWYRQDPGQGLRLIYYSQIVNDFQKGDIAEGYSVSREKKESFPLTVTSAQKNPTAFYLCASISAFESFFGQGTRLTVV.

J is TRBJ1-2 and V is TRBV7-8; D may be TRBD1 (6 bases). Germline assignment: CDR1 SGHVS and CDR2 FQNEAQ. The V end was cut by 5 bases, the J end by 0 bases, with 16 bases between. The CDR3 has 16 residues. The CDR3 reads CASSPVGGLANYGYTF. For the CDR3, the DNA is TGTGCCAGCAGCCCCGTAGGGGGTTTAGCTAACTATGGCTACACCTTC.

This clonotype has ten or more counts. This chain links TRBV29-1 with TRBJ1-4; D gene uncertain. Trimming left V 3 bases short and J 6 bases short, with 2 bases between. This CDR3 region has 10 residues. Germline lookup yields CDR1 SQVTM and CDR2 ANQGSEA. This chain's CDR3 is CSVDDEKLFF. The CDR3 DNA reads as TGCAGCGTTGATGATGAAAAACTGTTTTTT.

The chain joins TRBV20-1 to TRBJ2-7; D uncertain. Germline V gene sequence: CDR1 DFQATT, CDR2 SNEGSKA (reference sequence). This CDR3 has 13 residues. The ends were cut back, 5 bases at V and 0 bases at J, with 11 bases in the middle. The CDR3 protein is CSAQDRSSYEQYF. The CDR3 DNA is TGCAGTGCTCAGGACCGAAGCTCCTACGAGCAGTACTTC.

The chain combines TRBV7-8 with TRBJ2-1; D is unresolved. Germline V gene data show CDR1 as SGHVS and CDR2 as FQNEAQ. Trimming took 1 base from V and 2 from J, leaving 9 bases between them. The CDR3 extends over 15 amino acids. The CDR3 bases are TGTGCCAGCAGCTTAGAATCACCCACCTACAATGAGCAGTTCTTC. Translation gives CASSLESPTYNEQFF.

The table lists this clonotype with a few counts. The V gene is TRBV20-1, the J gene TRBJ2-1; 11 bases map to TRBD2. This CDR3 region has 17 residues. J gave up 3 bases and V 1 base, and 8 bases lay outside the gene matches. Germline V gene sequence: CDR1 DFQATT, CDR2 SNEGSKA (reference sequence). CDR3 residues: CSARVPAGTSGYNEQFF. Here the CDR3 DNA reads TGCAGTGCTAGAGTCCCAGCTGGGACTAGCGGCTACAATGAGCAGTTCTTC.